The TCR beta chain under discussion was sequenced for a study of graft-versus-host responses after intestinal transplantation. Study overall: Recipients underwent multivisceral, liver-intestinal, or isolated intestinal transplants. Each recipient received anti-thymocyte globulin induction, then tacrolimus and steroids for two to three years. Study-wide findings and caveats: In patients with graft-donor T cell macrochimerism, allograft graft-versus-host to host-versus-graft clonal ratios were high.

In the case of this clone: Its specificity is not known.

The V gene lost 5 bases and the J gene lost 6 bases, with 25 bases spanning the gap. The CDR3 consists of 17 residues. Germline CDR1 is MDHEN and CDR2 is SYDVKM. This table comes from immunoSEQ multiplex PCR, and its TCRdb copy is limited to in-frame clones, with some not included. This table has about 99,000 clones, 85% to 95% appearing once. The source is a human donor who was the organ donor for an intestinal transplant. Specimen: unstimulated CD8+ T cells sorted from spleen or lymph node cells, collected before transplant. V is TRBV28 and J is TRBJ1-2; D might be TRBD1 (6 bases). For the CDR3, the DNA is TGTGCCAGCAGTCTCTCGAGGCAGGGGTTATTAAGGAATGGCTACACCTTC. This codes for CASSLSRQGLLRNGYTF.